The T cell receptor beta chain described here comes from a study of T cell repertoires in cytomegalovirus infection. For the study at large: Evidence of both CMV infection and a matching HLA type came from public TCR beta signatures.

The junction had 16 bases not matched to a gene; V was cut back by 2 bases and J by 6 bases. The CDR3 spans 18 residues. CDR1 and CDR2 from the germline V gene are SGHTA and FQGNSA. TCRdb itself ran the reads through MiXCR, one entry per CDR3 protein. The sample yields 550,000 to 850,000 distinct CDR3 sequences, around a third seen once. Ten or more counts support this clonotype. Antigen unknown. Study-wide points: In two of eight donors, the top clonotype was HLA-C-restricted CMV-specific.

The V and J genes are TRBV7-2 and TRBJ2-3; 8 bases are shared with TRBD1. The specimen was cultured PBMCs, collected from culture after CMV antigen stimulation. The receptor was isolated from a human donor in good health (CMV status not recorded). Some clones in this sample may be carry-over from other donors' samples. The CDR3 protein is CASSLKVGTGGRQDTQYF. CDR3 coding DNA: TGTGCCAGCAGCTTAAAGGTCGGAACAGGGGGAAGACAGGATACGCAGTATTTT.